Below are 23 T cell receptor beta chains sequenced from a single sample in a study of T cell clonotyping in hematopoietic cell transplantation (dated by TCRdb to 2020 to 2022). The library came from the immunoSEQ multiplex PCR assay. The clones in this table, taken by TCRdb from immuneACCESS, are in-frame only. Not every clone is retained; where verified, under half of the shortfall comes from an unresolved V gene, and the cause of the rest is unknown. The sample table contains roughly 2,800 clones; only one count was recorded for about three quarters of them. 25% to 40% of the sample rests with the top ten. The time point label here, explained by the study, means: 180 days after allo-HCT. Sequenced here: peripheral blood mononuclear cells, sampled 180 days after allogeneic stem cell transplant. The origin of the receptors is a male patient aged 60-70 years who had an allogeneic stem cell transplant, so T cells may come from the graft donor. Some clones in this sample may be carry-over from other donors' samples.

This clone was seen a single time. The chain has TRBV20-1 and TRBJ2-1, with D unclear. With 5 bases removed from V and 5 bases from J, the gap between germline ends came to 7 bases. This CDR3 is 11 amino acids long. CDR1 DFQATT and CDR2 SNEGSKA come from the germline V gene (reference sequence). CDR3 amino acids: CSAWEDNEQFF. CDR3 in DNA: TGCAGTGCTTGGGAAGACAATGAGCAGTTCTTC.

The chain is built from TRBV30 and TRBJ1-4, with D possibly TRBD1 on 5 matching bases. The CDR3 runs to 16 residues. CDR1 and CDR2 (germline): GTSNPN, SVGIG (reference sequence). V dropped 2 bases and J dropped 2 bases, with 15 bases sitting between them. CDR3 residues: CAWSPGTWSTNEKLFF. The CDR3 DNA reads as TGTGCCTGGAGTCCCGGGACCTGGTCTACTAATGAAAAACTGTTTTTT. Combining the CDR3 with reference TRBV30 and TRBJ1-4 gives the whole variable domain SQTIHQWPATLVQPVGSPLSLECTVEGTSNPNLYWYRQAAGRGLQLLFYSVGIGQISSEVPQNLSASRPQDRQFILSSKKLLLSDSGFYLCAWSPGTWSTNEKLFFGSGTQLSVL.

J is TRBJ1-5 and V is TRBV7-2; D gene unclear. The CDR3 is made up of 14 amino acids. Germline loops: CDR1 SGHTA, CDR2 FQGNSA. Trimming took off 5 bases at V and 8 bases at J, with 16 bases between the two ends. As DNA, the CDR3 is TGTGCCAGCAGCCGCGCAATCGACGGTGAGCCCCAGCATTTT. Its translation: CASSRAIDGEPQHF.

The rearrangement uses TRBV7-8 and TRBJ2-7; 12 bases match TRBD2. From germline, CDR1 is SGHVS and CDR2 FQNEAQ. The CDR3 has 15 residues. J gave up 7 bases and V 2 bases, and 6 bases lay outside the gene matches. CDR3: CASSLQLAGGQEQYF. As DNA, the CDR3 is TGTGCCAGCAGCTTACAGCTAGCGGGAGGGCAGGAGCAGTACTTC. Looking up the rest from reference TRBV7-8 and TRBJ2-7 gives the full variable domain: GAGVSQSPRYKVAKRGQDVALRCDPISGHVSLFWYQQALGQGPEFLTYFQNEAQLDKSGLPSDRFFAERPEGSVSTLKIQRTQQEDSAVYLCASSLQLAGGQEQYFGPGTRLTVT.

The chain uses TRBV5-4 and TRBJ2-2; unclear D gene. V shed 3 bases and J shed 1 base, with 10 bases lying between them. The length of the CDR3 is 15 residues. Germline V gene lookup returns CDR1 SGHNT and CDR2 YYREEE (reference sequence). As DNA, the CDR3 is TGTGCCAGCAGCTATTCGACAATGAACACCGGGGAGCTGTTTTTT. This sequence encodes CASSYSTMNTGELFF.

The V and J genes are TRBV6-1 and TRBJ1-5, with D possibly matching TRBD1 (6 bases). The ends were cut back, 6 bases at V and 5 bases at J, with 11 bases in the middle. The CDR3 sequence is 13 residues long. CDR1 and CDR2 from the germline V gene are MNHNS and SASEGT. This chain's CDR3 is CASRGQYDQPQHF. CDR3 in DNA: TGTGCCAGCAGAGGACAGTACGATCAGCCCCAGCATTTT.

J is TRBJ2-7 and V is TRBV5-1, with 9 bases that match TRBD1. The V and J ends lost 2 bases and 5 bases, in that order; junction bases with no gene match: 8. This CDR3 spans 15 amino acids. CDR1 and CDR2 (germline): SGHRS, YFSETQ. The CDR3 sequence is CASSFEGQGLHEQYF. As DNA, the CDR3 is TGCGCCAGCAGCTTCGAGGGACAGGGTCTCCACGAGCAGTACTTC.

A few counts support this clone. The DNA of the CDR3 is TGTGCCAGCAGTCCCCCGGGGGGTGGTGGCTACACCTTC. This gives the protein CASSPPGGGGYTF. The chain is built from TRBV27 and TRBJ1-2; D possibly corresponds to TRBD1 (5 bases). With 5 bases removed from V and 7 bases from J, the gap between germline ends came to 14 bases. The germline gives CDR1 MNHEY, CDR2 SMNVEV (reference sequence). The CDR3 consists of 13 residues.

The chain links TRBV6-5 to TRBJ2-1, with D unclear. CDR3 length: 11 residues. V dropped 6 bases and J dropped 7 bases, with 7 bases sitting between them. Germline V gene sequence: CDR1 MNHEY, CDR2 SVGAGI. In DNA form, the CDR3 reads TGTGCCAGCAGGAGAGTAAATGAGCAGTTCTTC. Translation: CASRRVNEQFF.

The chain recombines TRBV30 with TRBJ1-1; D is possibly TRBD1 (6 bases). Germline assignment: CDR1 GTSNPN and CDR2 SVGIG (reference sequence). V lost 2 bases and J 5 bases, leaving 15 bases between the germline ends. CDR3 length: 14 amino acids. CDR3 bases: TGTGCCTGGAGTTTAGGGGGGCGGTGGACTGAAGCTTTCTTT. Translation: CAWSLGGRWTEAFF.

V is TRBV5-1 and J is TRBJ2-3; 12 nucleotides agree with TRBD2. The length of the CDR3 is 17 residues. V dropped 9 bases and J dropped 4; count of bases not matched to a gene: 15. Germline V gene sequence: CDR1 SGHRS, CDR2 YFSETQ. The CDR3 here is CATAVGVLAGGADTQYF. The CDR3 nucleotides are TGCGCCACCGCAGTGGGGGTACTAGCGGGAGGCGCAGATACGCAGTATTTT.

The chain employs TRBV11-2 and TRBJ2-5, with D perhaps assigned TRBD1 or TRBD2 (5 bases each). Germline values: CDR1 SGHAT, CDR2 FQNNGV. V lost 2 bases and J 4 bases, leaving 8 bases between the germline ends. CDR3 length: 13 residues. The CDR3 bases are TGTGCCAGCAGCTTACGGGGCGGAGAGACCCAGTACTTC. Amino acid sequence: CASSLRGGETQYF.

There are a few counts of this clone. The chain is built from TRBV28 and TRBJ2-5, with 8 bases aligning to TRBD1. The CDR3 loop spans 15 amino acids. J was trimmed by 4 bases and V by 5 bases; bases with no gene match: 9. Looked up from germline, CDR1 is MDHEN and CDR2 is SYDVKM. The CDR3: CASSGGQEPIETQYF. CDR3 nucleotide sequence: TGTGCCAGCAGTGGGGGACAGGAACCTATAGAGACCCAGTACTTC.

V gene TRBV6-5 combines with J gene TRBJ2-7; 7 bases align to TRBD2. J was trimmed by 5 bases and V by 6 bases; bases with no gene match: 7. Germline-derived CDR1 and CDR2 are MNHEY and SVGAGI. This CDR3 is 13 amino acids long. The CDR3 region has the DNA TGTGCCAGCAGGATAGGCGGGAGAAACGAGCAGTACTTC. It codes for CASRIGGRNEQYF.

This chain joins TRBV11-1 and TRBJ2-7; perhaps TRBD2 as D (6 bases). The CDR3 is 17 amino acids. V was trimmed by 5 bases and J by 0 bases, leaving 20 bases between them. CDR1 and CDR2 from the germline V gene are SGHAT and FQDESV (reference sequence). The CDR3 sequence: CASSQPWRGSSSYEQYF. DNA for the CDR3: TGTGCCAGCAGCCAACCGTGGAGGGGTTCTAGCTCCTACGAGCAGTACTTC.

The V gene is TRBV30, the J gene TRBJ2-7; D gene uncertain. Germline V lookup: CDR1 GTSNPN, CDR2 SVGIG (reference sequence). V shed 1 base and J shed 2 bases, with 6 bases lying between them. The CDR3 has 12 amino acids. CDR3 residues: CAWSGSTYEQYF. The CDR3 DNA is TGTGCCTGGAGTGGGTCCACCTACGAGCAGTACTTC.

The V and J genes are TRBV10-3 and TRBJ1-2, with no clear D. V was clipped by 5 bases and J by 8 bases, with 12 bases between them. Germline-derived CDR1 and CDR2 are ENHRY and SYGVKD. There are 12 residues in the CDR3. In DNA form, the CDR3 reads TGTGCCATCAGTTTATCGGGCGCGGGCTACACCTTC. It codes for CAISLSGAGYTF.

V is TRBV9 and J is TRBJ2-5, with D perhaps TRBD1 or TRBD2 (6 bases each). CDR1 and CDR2 (germline): SGDLS, YYNGEE. The CDR3 covers 14 residues. V lost 0 bases, J lost 3 bases, and 9 bases lay in between. The CDR3 loop reads CASSVEGGEETQYF. CDR3 DNA: TGTGCCAGCAGCGTAGAGGGGGGAGAAGAGACCCAGTACTTC.

The V call is TRBV11-3, the J call TRBJ2-2; D perhaps matches TRBD2 (5 bases). The germline CDR1 and CDR2 sequences are SGHNT and YENEEA. The CDR3 runs to 15 residues. Trimming cost V 3 bases and J 6 bases, with 14 bases left between them. The CDR3 loop is CASSFSAGAAGELFF. The DNA of the CDR3 is TGTGCCAGCAGCTTTTCGGCCGGAGCGGCCGGGGAGCTGTTTTTT.

The V and J genes are TRBV30 and TRBJ1-2; no reliable D call. Trimming pared 4 bases from V and 2 bases from J, leaving 20 bases between. The CDR3 runs 16 residues. Germline assignment: CDR1 GTSNPN and CDR2 SVGIG (reference sequence). The CDR3 DNA reads as TGTGCCTGGAATCCGGGTCGGCTAATCATGAACTATGGCTACACCTTC. Translating gives CAWNPGRLIMNYGYTF.

The chain combines TRBV30 with TRBJ2-4; D is unclear. Trimming pared 5 bases from V and 4 bases from J, leaving 6 bases between. The CDR3 loop spans 11 amino acids. From germline, CDR1 is GTSNPN and CDR2 SVGIG (reference sequence). The CDR3 nucleotides are TGTGCCTGGGTCCAGAAAAACATTCAGTACTTC. This translates into CAWVQKNIQYF.

The chain uses TRBV6-5 and TRBJ2-7; tentatively, D is TRBD1 (6 bases). V shed 5 bases and J shed 7 bases, with 9 bases lying between them. There are 11 residues in the CDR3. Germline V CDR1 and CDR2: MNHEY, SVGAGI. CDR3 DNA: TGTGCCAGCAGTCAGGGGCGAGAGCAGTACTTC. This encodes CASSQGREQYF.

The V and J genes are TRBV19 and TRBJ1-4, with unresolved D. The V gene's germline CDR1 is LNHDA and CDR2 SQIVND (reference sequence). There are 13 residues in the CDR3. Between the trimmed V and J ends, which lost 9 bases and 3 bases, there was a span of 11 bases. The CDR3 nucleotides are TGTGCCAGCAAGGACGGCCCTAATGAAAAACTGTTTTTT. As protein: CASKDGPNEKLFF.